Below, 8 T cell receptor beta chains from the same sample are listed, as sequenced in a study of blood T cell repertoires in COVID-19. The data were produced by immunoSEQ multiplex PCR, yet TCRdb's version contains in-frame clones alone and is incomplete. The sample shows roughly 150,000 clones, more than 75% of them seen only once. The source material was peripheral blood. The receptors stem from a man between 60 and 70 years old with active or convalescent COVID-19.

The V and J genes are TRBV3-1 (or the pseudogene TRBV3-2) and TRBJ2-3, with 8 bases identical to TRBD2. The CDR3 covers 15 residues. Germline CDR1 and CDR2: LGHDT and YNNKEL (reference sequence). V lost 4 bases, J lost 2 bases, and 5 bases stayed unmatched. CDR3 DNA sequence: TGTGCCAGCAGCCTTAGCGGGGTACCCACAGATACGCAGTATTTT. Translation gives CASSLSGVPTDTQYF.

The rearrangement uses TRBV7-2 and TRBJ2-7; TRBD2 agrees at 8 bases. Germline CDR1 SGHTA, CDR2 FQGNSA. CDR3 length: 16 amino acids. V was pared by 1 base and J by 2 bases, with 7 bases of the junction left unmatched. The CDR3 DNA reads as TGTGCCAGCAGCTTAGAAGCGGGGGCCACCACCTACGAGCAGTACTTC. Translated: CASSLEAGATTYEQYF.

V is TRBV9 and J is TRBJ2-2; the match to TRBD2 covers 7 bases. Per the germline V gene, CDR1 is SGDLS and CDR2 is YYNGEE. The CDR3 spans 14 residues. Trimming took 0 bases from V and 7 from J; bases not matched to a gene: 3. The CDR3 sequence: CASSVVGEGGELFF. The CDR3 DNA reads TGTGCCAGCAGCGTAGTAGGGGAGGGCGGGGAGCTGTTTTTT.

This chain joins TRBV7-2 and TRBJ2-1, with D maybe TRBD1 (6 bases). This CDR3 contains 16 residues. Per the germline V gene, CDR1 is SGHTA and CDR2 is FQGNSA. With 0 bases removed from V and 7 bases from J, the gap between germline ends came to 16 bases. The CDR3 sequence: CASSLAKDSPRNEQFF. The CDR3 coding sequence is TGTGCCAGCAGCTTAGCAAAGGACAGTCCCCGAAATGAGCAGTTCTTC.

This chain's CDR3 is CASSLGQGLSTDTQYF. The CDR3 DNA follows: TGCGCCAGCAGCCTGGGACAGGGGTTGAGCACAGATACGCAGTATTTT. The chain carries TRBV5-1 and TRBJ2-3; TRBD1 agrees at 10 bases. Looked up from germline, CDR1 is SGHRS and CDR2 is YFSETQ. The CDR3 runs to 16 residues. Losses at the gene ends were 4 bases for V and 0 bases for J; bases not matched to a gene: 5.

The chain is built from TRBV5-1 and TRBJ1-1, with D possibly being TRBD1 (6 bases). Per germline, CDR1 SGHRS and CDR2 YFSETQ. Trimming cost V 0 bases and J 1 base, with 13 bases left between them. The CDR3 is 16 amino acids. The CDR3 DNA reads TGCGCCAGCAGCTTGGGCGCGGGGGCGGGGAACACTGAAGCTTTCTTT. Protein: CASSLGAGAGNTEAFF.

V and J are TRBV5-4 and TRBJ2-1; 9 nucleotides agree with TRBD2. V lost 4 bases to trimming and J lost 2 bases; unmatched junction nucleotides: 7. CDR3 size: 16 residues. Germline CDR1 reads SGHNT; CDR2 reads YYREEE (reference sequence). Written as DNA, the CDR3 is TGTGCCAGCAGCGGTAGCGGGAGCCCCACCTACAATGAGCAGTTCTTC. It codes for CASSGSGSPTYNEQFF.

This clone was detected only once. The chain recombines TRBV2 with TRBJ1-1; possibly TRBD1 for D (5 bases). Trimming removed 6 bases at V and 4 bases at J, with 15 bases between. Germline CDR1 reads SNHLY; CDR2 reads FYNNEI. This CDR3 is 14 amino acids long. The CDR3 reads CASSATVTSTEAFF. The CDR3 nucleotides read TGTGCCAGCAGCGCGACAGTAACGAGCACTGAAGCTTTCTTT.